This TCR beta chain was sequenced during a study of circulating and synovial CD4+ cells in juvenile arthritis. General study findings and limits: CPL and bulk CD4 samples differed at least tenfold in T cell genomes. These repertoires were less diverse than bulk blood CD4 repertoires.

The method was immunoSEQ multiplex PCR; TCRdb's version includes in-frame clones alone and lacks a portion of them. The repertoire has 30,000 to 40,000 clones, roughly 95% of them found once; the top ten carry approximately 0.68%. The germline V and J ends were trimmed by 5 bases and 4 bases, with 21 bases remaining between them. The CDR3 consists of 17 residues. Germline CDR1 is SGHVS and CDR2 is FNYEAQ. Patients with active juvenile idiopathic arthritis donated these samples. With regard to this clone: Antigen: not known.

The clonotype originates from a human donor with juvenile idiopathic arthritis. Sequenced material: CD4+ T cells from blood. This sequence joins TRBV7-6 and TRBJ1-3; D not certain. The CDR3 sequence: CASSRGTAIGGGNTIYF. The CDR3 bases are TGTGCCAGCAGCCGAGGAACAGCGATCGGAGGCGGAAACACCATATATTTT.